Below are 7 T cell receptor beta chains sequenced from a single sample in a study of blood T cell repertoires in COVID-19. Only in-frame clones appear in the TCRdb table, and some are missing; sequencing was by immunoSEQ multiplex PCR. Of over 200,000 clones in the sample, roughly 87% were seen once. Material: peripheral blood. These receptors were taken from a middle-aged man with active or convalescent COVID-19.

As for this clone: The same CDR3 also results from other DNA sequences found in this sample. The V and J genes are TRBV10-3 and TRBJ1-1; no firm D call. Trimming shortened V by 3 bases and J by 4 bases, and 9 bases separated the two germline ends. Germline loops: CDR1 ENHRY, CDR2 SYGVKD. This CDR3 spans 13 amino acids. This CDR3 reads CAISERGSTEAFF. The CDR3 region has the DNA TGTGCCATCAGTGAAAGAGGGTCCACTGAAGCTTTCTTT.

V and J are TRBV5-5 and TRBJ2-1; tentatively, D is TRBD1 (6 bases). Germline lookup yields CDR1 SGHKS and CDR2 YYEKEE (reference sequence). Trimming removed 4 bases from V and 3 bases from J, with 17 bases in between. This CDR3 has 16 residues. The CDR3 region is CASSQYAGALYNEQFF. The CDR3 nucleotides are TGTGCCAGCAGCCAATACGCAGGGGCTCTCTACAATGAGCAGTTCTTC. Based on the CDR3 plus reference TRBV5-5 and TRBJ2-1, the full variable domain is DAGVTQSPTHLIKTRGQQVTLRCSPISGHKSVSWYQQVLGQGPQFIFQYYEKEERGRGNFPDRFSARQFPNYSSELNVNALLLGDSALYLCASSQYAGALYNEQFFGPGTRLTVL.

The chain links TRBV27 to TRBJ2-7; TRBD1 aligns across 7 bases. This CDR3 contains 14 residues. J gave up 4 bases and V 5 bases, and 8 bases lay outside the gene matches. Germline V gives CDR1 MNHEY, CDR2 SMNVEV (reference sequence). The CDR3 spells CASSPTGRKYEQYF. The CDR3 DNA reads as TGTGCCAGCAGTCCGACAGGGCGGAAGTACGAGCAGTACTTC.

The CDR3 nucleotides are TGTGCCAGCAGTTCCCGACTGGCCTCCTACGAGCAGTACTTC. It codes for CASSSRLASYEQYF. This chain connects TRBV6-5 to TRBJ2-7; no reliable D call. Germline CDR1 is MNHEY and CDR2 is SVGAGI. The CDR3 spans 14 residues. V was trimmed by 4 bases and J by 0 bases, leaving 10 bases between them.

This clone was picked up a small number of times. The chain combines TRBV25-1 with TRBJ1-1, with D possibly TRBD1 on 6 matching bases. The CDR3 runs 14 residues. V lost 6 bases to trimming and J lost 0 bases, with 11 bases between them. Germline V CDR1 and CDR2: MGHDK, SYGVNS. The CDR3 here is CASSDRRVNTEAFF. The CDR3 coding sequence is TGTGCCAGCAGCGACAGGAGAGTGAACACTGAAGCTTTCTTT.

This chain connects TRBV12-3 or TRBV12-4 to TRBJ1-1; the match to TRBD1 covers 8 bases. The CDR3 has 12 amino acids. The DNA of the CDR3 is TGTGTTTACAGGGGGGTGAACACTGAAGCTTTCTTT. Its protein is CVYRGVNTEAFF.

The CDR3 loop is CASSFVLASSTDTQYF. The CDR3, as DNA: TGTGCCAGCAGCTTCGTACTAGCTAGCAGTACAGATACGCAGTATTTT. The V and J genes are TRBV5-8 and TRBJ2-3, with D perhaps matching TRBD2 (6 bases). The CDR3 is made up of 16 amino acids. Germline V lookup: CDR1 SGHTS, CDR2 YDEGEE. Trimming shortened V by 2 bases and J by 3 bases, and 16 bases separated the two germline ends.